This T cell receptor (beta chain) was sequenced for a study of shared clonotypes between healthy human individuals. The study's findings and limits: An effect of sequencing depth on clonotype sharing among donors was expected.

The CDR3 has 14 residues. The V gene's germline CDR1 is SGDLS and CDR2 YYNGEE. Trimming cost V 3 bases and J 6 bases, with 15 bases left between them. The table came from immunoSEQ multiplex PCR; TCRdb's copy has only in-frame clones and leaves some out. Among about 1.4 million clones listed, around 97% were seen once. As for this clone: The antigen remains undetermined.

The TCR originated in a man aged 30 to 39 in good health. The sample comprised naive CD4+ T cells sorted from blood. Noted subset: CD45RA+ positively selected. This chain connects TRBV9 to TRBJ1-1, with D unclear. CDR3 protein: CASSATPEVAEAFF. CDR3 sequence (DNA): TGTGCCAGCAGCGCCACACCGGAGGTTGCTGAAGCTTTCTTT.